The 9 T cell receptor beta chains below come from one sample, sequenced in a study of early T cells in non-severe SARS-CoV-2 infection. TCRdb recomputed calls from the 5' RACE reads with MiXCR, one row per CDR3 protein. Of roughly 51,000 distinct CDR3 sequences in the sample, about 8% were seen once. The sequencing used whole blood, collected at baseline. These receptors came from an adult who was a healthcare worker with PCR-confirmed SARS-CoV-2 infection or an uninfected control (not recorded which).

The chain couples TRBV30 to TRBJ1-1; D uncertain. Between the trimmed V and J ends, which lost 0 bases and 1 base, there was a span of 12 bases. This CDR3 comprises 15 residues. Looked up from germline, CDR1 is GTSNPN and CDR2 is SVGIG (reference sequence). DNA of the CDR3: TGTGCCTGGAGTGTCTTGTCGGGGAGGAACACTGAAGCTTTCTTT. This sequence encodes CAWSVLSGRNTEAFF.

This clonotype was seen ten or more times. The chain carries TRBV5-4 and TRBJ2-7, with 7 bases that match TRBD2. Germline V gene data show CDR1 as SGHNT and CDR2 as YYREEE (reference sequence). The ends lost 2 bases at V and 2 bases at J; junction bases unmatched: 4. The CDR3 totals 14 residues. CDR3: CASSFGLAAYEQYF. The CDR3 DNA follows: TGTGCCAGCAGCTTCGGGCTAGCGGCCTACGAGCAGTACTTC. The variable domain in full, completed from reference TRBV5-4 and TRBJ2-7, reads ETGVTQSPTHLIKTRGQQVTLRCSSQSGHNTVSWYQQALGQGPQFIFQYYREEENGRGNFPPRFSGLQFPNYSSELNVNALELDDSALYLCASSFGLAAYEQYFGPGTRLTVT.

Many counts were recorded for this clonotype. The chain links TRBV7-3 to TRBJ2-7; no reliable D call. The CDR3 sequence is 13 residues long. Germline lookup yields CDR1 SGHTA and CDR2 FQGTGA. Trimming removed 0 bases from V and 7 bases from J, with 10 bases in between. The CDR3 spells CASSLTRRGEQYF. CDR3 DNA: TGTGCCAGCAGCTTAACGCGGCGTGGTGAGCAGTACTTC.

This clonotype has at least ten counts. J is TRBJ1-5 and V is TRBV12-3 or TRBV12-4; D is unclear. The V and J ends lost 1 base and 3 bases respectively, with 4 bases between them. The CDR3 runs 13 residues. The CDR3 spells CASSLGTNQPQHF. CDR3 DNA: TGTGCCAGCAGTTTAGGGACCAATCAGCCCCAGCATTTT.

Ten or more counts support this clonotype. V and J are TRBV28 and TRBJ2-7; D remains ambiguous. Germline V gene lookup returns CDR1 MDHEN and CDR2 SYDVKM. V shed 6 bases and J shed 0 bases, with 3 bases lying between them. This CDR3 region has 11 residues. The CDR3 region is CASSRSYEQYF. The CDR3 DNA follows: TGTGCCAGCAGCCGCTCCTACGAGCAGTACTTC.

This clonotype was picked up many times. The V and J genes are TRBV5-1 and TRBJ2-3; D is undetermined. The germline CDR1 and CDR2 sequences are SGHRS and YFSETQ. V lost 5 bases and J lost 0, with 10 bases in between. The CDR3 has 14 amino acids. This CDR3 reads CASRSFGSTDTQYF. In DNA, the CDR3 is TGCGCCAGCAGGTCTTTCGGTAGCACAGATACGCAGTATTTT.

This clonotype was seen ten or more times. The chain carries TRBV24-1 and TRBJ2-1, with 15 bases fitting TRBD2. V dropped 4 bases and J dropped 0; count of bases not matched to a gene: 6. The CDR3 extends over 19 amino acids. Germline V CDR1 and CDR2: KGHDR, SFDVKD. This CDR3 is CATSDPGLAGGSSYNEQFF. In nucleotides, the CDR3 is TGTGCCACCAGTGACCCAGGACTAGCGGGAGGGAGCTCCTACAATGAGCAGTTCTTC.

This clonotype was counted a few times. This chain uses TRBV5-1 with TRBJ2-7, with 7 nucleotides matching TRBD1. The CDR3 covers 15 residues. After removal of 2 bases from V and 0 bases from J, the junction contained 5 bases not matched to a gene. The germline gives CDR1 SGHRS, CDR2 YFSETQ. CDR3 region: CASSLPGQSSYEQYF. In nucleotides, the CDR3 is TGCGCCAGCAGCTTACCGGGACAGAGCTCCTACGAGCAGTACTTC.

This clonotype was counted at least ten times. The chain employs TRBV27 and TRBJ2-1, with TRBD1 matching 11 bases. Germline values: CDR1 MNHEY, CDR2 SMNVEV (reference sequence). CDR3 length equals 14 residues. After removal of 8 bases from V and 7 bases from J, the junction contained 7 bases not matched to a gene. CDR3 residues: CASLGQGAVNEQFF. The CDR3 bases are TGTGCCAGCCTAGGACAGGGGGCCGTAAATGAGCAGTTCTTC.